Listed below are T cell receptor beta chains from one sample, sequenced in a study of neurological immune-mediated disorders. Via MiXCR, TCRdb re-called the 5' RACE reads, giving one row per CDR3 protein. The sample yields about 32,000 distinct CDR3 sequences, 3.5% to 4.5% seen once. The material sequenced was PBMCs. These receptors were collected from a man under 40 with multiple sclerosis. Each CDR3 is given with its conserved first and last residue. Fields, in order: V gene, J gene, clone size, D gene, CDR3 DNA, CDR3 protein. D genes are given only for firm matches. Clone size appears in some rows only: once, few, many, or a class for an expanded clone.

TRBV19	TRBJ1-1	NA	TRBD1	TGTGCCAGTAGTGACAGGGATGGCACTGAAGCTTTCTTT	CASSDRDGTEAFF
TRBV5-1	TRBJ2-3	many	NA	TGCGCCAGCGCCCAGGGGATGGGGACAGATACGCAGTATTTT	CASAQGMGTDTQYF
TRBV4-1	TRBJ1-2	many	TRBD1	TGCGCCAGCAGAGGACAGGGCAACTATGGCTACACCTTC	CASRGQGNYGYTF
TRBV5-1	TRBJ2-7	many	NA	TGCGCCAGCAGCACGGACGGTTCCTACGAGCAGTACTTC	CASSTDGSYEQYF
TRBV9	TRBJ1-4	many	TRBD1	TGTGCCAGCAGCGCGGGACAGGGAAGACTGTTTTTT	CASSAGQGRLFF
TRBV7-6	TRBJ1-1	many	NA	TGTGCCAGCAGCAAAGGTCCGGCAGTTGAAGCTTTCTTT	CASSKGPAVEAFF
TRBV20-1	TRBJ2-5	few	TRBD1	TGCAGTGCTAGTGGACAGGGTGAGACCCAGTACTTC	CSASGQGETQYF
TRBV6-2/TRBV6-3	TRBJ1-2	many	NA	TGTGCCAGCACTCCTACCCGGGACGGGTACTATGGCTACACCTTC	CASTPTRDGYYGYTF
TRBV7-2	TRBJ1-1	many	NA	TGTGCCAGCAGCCTTGAGTCAGTAATGAACACTGAAGCTTTCTTT	CASSLESVMNTEAFF
TRBV20-1	TRBJ1-5	NA	TRBD1	TGCAGTGCCTCGCGGGGGACAGGGGTCCTCAATCAGCCCCAGAATTTT	CSASRGTGVLNQPQNF
TRBV20-1	TRBJ2-3	few	NA	TGCAGTGCTACCAGTGGGGATACGCAGTATTTT	CSATSGDTQYF
TRBV3-1	TRBJ2-5	many	NA	TGTGCCAGCAGCCAAGAAGGCGGATCAGAGACCCAGTACTTC	CASSQEGGSETQYF
TRBV5-4	TRBJ2-7	many	NA	TGTGCCAGCAGCCTCCCCGGTCTGGAGCAGTACTTC	CASSLPGLEQYF
TRBV20-1	TRBJ2-3	many	NA	TGCAGTGCTAGCATCCGGGAGCGGGCGCAGTATTTT	CSASIRERAQYF
TRBV20-1	TRBJ2-1	many	TRBD2	TGCAGTGCTGGGACTAGCGGGGGGGGCGATGAGCAGTTCTTC	CSAGTSGGGDEQFF
TRBV4-1	TRBJ2-1	many	TRBD1	TGCGCCAGCAGCCAAGGACAGGGCCCCAATGAGCAGTTCTTC	CASSQGQGPNEQFF
TRBV5-1	TRBJ2-7	many	NA	TGCGCCAGCAGCTTGGAAACCGAACCCTACGAGCAGTACTTC	CASSLETEPYEQYF
TRBV6-1	TRBJ2-1	many	TRBD2	TGTGCCAGCAGTGAAGTAGCGGGGGGGCCCAATGAGCAGTTCTTC	CASSEVAGGPNEQFF
TRBV6-6	TRBJ1-4	NA	NA	TGTGCCAGCAGTTCCCAGGGGCAAAAACTGTTTTTT	CASSSQGQKLFF
TRBV18	TRBJ1-2	NA	TRBD1	TGTGCCAGCTCACCCCTCGGACAGGGGAGCTATGGCTACACCTTC	CASSPLGQGSYGYTF
TRBV20-1	TRBJ2-5	few	TRBD1	TGCAGTGCTAGAGCTCTACAGGGGAGTCCACAAGAGACCCAGTACTTC	CSARALQGSPQETQYF
TRBV5-1	TRBJ1-1	many	NA	TGCGCCAGCAGCTCGTGGGGGCAGAACACTGAAGCTTTCTTT	CASSSWGQNTEAFF
TRBV7-3	TRBJ2-2	many	NA	TGTGCCAGCAGCTTATTTAGCGAGGGCACCGGGGAGCTGTTTTTT	CASSLFSEGTGELFF
TRBV20-1	TRBJ2-7	many	NA	TGCAGTGCTAGAGCAGTAAGCTCCTACGAGCAGTACTTC	CSARAVSSYEQYF
TRBV12-3/TRBV12-4	TRBJ1-5	many	NA	TGTGCCAGCAGCCGATCCGGGGGGCTCGTCAATCAGCCCCAGCATTTT	CASSRSGGLVNQPQHF
TRBV5-6	TRBJ1-2	few	NA	TGTGCCAGCAATATTGCGGACAGACGAATCTTAGGATATGGCTACACCTTC	CASNIADRRILGYGYTF
TRBV5-1	TRBJ2-7	many	TRBD1	TGCGCCAGCAGCTTGGGACAGGGATTTACCTACGAGCAGTACTTC	CASSLGQGFTYEQYF
TRBV5-1	TRBJ1-1	many	TRBD1	TGCGCCAGCAGCCGGGACAGGCAGAGGGCTGAAGCTTTCTTT	CASSRDRQRAEAFF
TRBV6-5	TRBJ1-5	few	TRBD1	TGTGCCAGCAGAGGGACAGGGGAGATCCAGCCCCAGAATTTT	CASRGTGEIQPQNF
TRBV9	TRBJ1-2	many	TRBD1	TGTGCCAGCAGCTTTACAGGGGACTATGGCTACACCTTC	CASSFTGDYGYTF
TRBV2	TRBJ1-2	many	NA	TGTGCCAGGAGTGAGGGCCAGTCTGGCTACACCTTC	CARSEGQSGYTF
TRBV11-1	TRBJ1-6	few	NA	TGTGCCAGCAGCCTCGGGACGGAGAATTCACCCCTCAACTTT	CASSLGTENSPLNF
TRBV20-1	TRBJ2-5	many	NA	TGCAGTGCGGACGCTGCGGGCCAACAAGAGACCCAGTACTTC	CSADAAGQQETQYF
TRBV7-8	TRBJ1-1	many	TRBD1	TGTGCCAGCAGCTTAGTAGGACGGACAGGGAACACTGAAGCTTTCTTT	CASSLVGRTGNTEAFF
TRBV20-1	TRBJ1-1	many	TRBD1	TGCAGTGCAACCGGGACAGGCGTTAACGGTGAAGCTTTCTTT	CSATGTGVNGEAFF
TRBV7-8	TRBJ1-4	many	NA	TGTGCCAGCAGCTTAGGGCAGGGAAGGCAGGAAAAACTGTTTTTT	CASSLGQGRQEKLFF
TRBV6-6	TRBJ1-5	many	NA	TGTGCCAGCAGTACCCGAGATGGTAGCAATCAGCCCCAGCATTTT	CASSTRDGSNQPQHF
TRBV12-3/TRBV12-4	TRBJ2-4	many	NA	TGTGCCAGCAGTTTGGTGGCCGCCGGGGCCAAAAACATTCAGTACTTC	CASSLVAAGAKNIQYF
TRBV7-9	TRBJ2-5	many	NA	TGTGCCAGCGCGGAGGAGACCCAGTACTTC	CASAEETQYF
TRBV5-1	TRBJ2-5	many	NA	TGCGCCAGCAGCTTGATGGCGGGGGCTATCCAAGAGACCCAGTACTTC	CASSLMAGAIQETQYF
TRBV29-1	TRBJ1-4	medium-sized	NA	TGCAGCGTTGAAGCCTTGGAGAGGGGTAATGAAAAACTGTTTTTT	CSVEALERGNEKLFF
TRBV7-2	TRBJ1-1	many	NA	TGTGCCACCTCGCAAGGCCGGGGAACTGAAGCTTTCTTT	CATSQGRGTEAFF
TRBV7-3	TRBJ1-5	many	NA	TGTGCCAGCAGCTTAAGCGCTGATCAGCCCCAGCATTTT	CASSLSADQPQHF
TRBV7-2	TRBJ2-1	many	NA	TGTGCCAGCAGCTTTGTCTCCGGGGGACCCTTCGAACAGCAGTTCTTC	CASSFVSGGPFEQQFF
TRBV20-1	TRBJ1-2	NA	TRBD1	TGCAGTGCTAGAGATGTAGGGACAGGGCCCATACAAACCTTC	CSARDVGTGPIQTF
TRBV6-5	TRBJ1-5	NA	NA	TGTGCCAGCACCCCAGCAGATAGCAATCAGCCCCAGAATTTT	CASTPADSNQPQNF
TRBV7-7	TRBJ2-2	NA	TRBD1	TGTGCTAGCTCCCAGGACAGGGTGATTACCGGGGAGCTGTTTTTT	CASSQDRVITGELFF
TRBV5-1	TRBJ1-4	many	TRBD1	TGCGCCAGCAGCTCTTGGGACAGAGCAACTAATGAAAAACTGTTTTTT	CASSSWDRATNEKLFF
TRBV12-3/TRBV12-4	TRBJ2-1	many	NA	TGTGCCAGCATCCAGACTCGGGGTGGTGAGCAGTTCTTC	CASIQTRGGEQFF
TRBV29-1	TRBJ2-5	many	NA	TGCAGCGTTGGAGCCAGGGTAGAGACCCAGTACTTC	CSVGARVETQYF
TRBV5-1	TRBJ2-7	many	NA	TGCGCCAGCAGCAAAGATACACCCCGGGACCACTCCTACGAGCAGTACTTC	CASSKDTPRDHSYEQYF
TRBV27	TRBJ2-3	NA	NA	TGTGCCAGCAGTCCCTCCGGGGCTTCGAGGCAGTATTTT	CASSPSGASRQYF
TRBV6-6	TRBJ1-2	NA	NA	TGTGCCAGCAGTTACTCCTTGGGTGTTCACTATGGCTACACCTTC	CASSYSLGVHYGYTF
TRBV20-1	TRBJ2-3	many	TRBD2	TGCAGTGCCACTACTAGCGGGGGTAGCACAGATACGCAGTATTTT	CSATTSGGSTDTQYF
TRBV15	TRBJ1-5	many	NA	TGTGCCACCAGCAGAGACAATCAGCCCCAGCATTTT	CATSRDNQPQHF
TRBV9	TRBJ1-2	many	TRBD1	TGTGCCAGCGTGGACAGGGGAAACTATGGCTACACCTTC	CASVDRGNYGYTF
TRBV4-3	TRBJ1-2	many	NA	TGCGCCAGCAGCTGGGACACCTCTAACTATGGCTACACCTTC	CASSWDTSNYGYTF
TRBV9	TRBJ2-7	many	NA	TGTGCCAGCAGCGTGACCGACTACGAGCAGTACTTC	CASSVTDYEQYF
TRBV25-1	TRBJ1-2	many	NA	TGTGCCAGCACCGGGGTAGGGGGTTATGGCTACACCTTC	CASTGVGGYGYTF